What follows are 32 T cell receptor beta chains derived from one specimen sequenced in a study of blood T cells in healthy people across ages. The use of a sample-barcoded 5' primer and a J-beta primer mix characterized a second PCR of 7 to 11 cycles. TCRdb reprocessed the 5' RACE reads via MiXCR and lists one record per CDR3 protein. This table has 1.5 million to 2 million distinct CDR3 sequences, about 39% appearing once. Source material: blood. The receptor set was obtained from a human donor in good health.

The chain employs TRBV6-6 and TRBJ2-7, with 7 bases fitting TRBD1. Trimming cost V 1 base and J 2 bases; bases outside gene matches: 5. Germline assignment: CDR1 MNHNY and CDR2 SVGAGI (reference sequence). The CDR3 spans 15 residues. The CDR3 DNA reads as TGTGCCAGCAGTTACTGGGGGCAGGGGGCCTACGAGCAGTACTTC. Its translation: CASSYWGQGAYEQYF.

This clonotype was observed a handful of times. The chain recombines TRBV15 with TRBJ2-1, with no clear D. Trimming left V 1 base short and J 7 bases short, with 17 bases between. Germline V CDR1 and CDR2: LNHNV, YYDKDF (reference sequence). The CDR3 spans 16 residues. The chain's CDR3 is CATSRGVVGLVNEQFF. The CDR3 coding sequence is TGTGCCACCAGCAGAGGAGTGGTCGGCCTTGTAAATGAGCAGTTCTTC.

V gene TRBV20-1 combines with J gene TRBJ2-3; D is possibly TRBD2 (5 bases). The CDR3 sequence is 14 residues long. From germline, CDR1 is DFQATT and CDR2 SNEGSKA (reference sequence). Deletions cut 2 bases from V and 1 base from J, with 10 bases between. CDR3 sequence: CSARSSGRTDTQYF. CDR3 coding DNA: TGCAGTGCTAGATCAAGCGGTCGCACAGATACGCAGTATTTT.

V gene TRBV4-2 combines with J gene TRBJ2-1, with D uncertain. V lost 0 bases and J lost 0, with 12 bases in between. From germline, CDR1 is LGHNA and CDR2 YNFKEQ. This CDR3 is built from 17 residues. The CDR3 region is CASSQETGLSSYNEQFF. CDR3 nucleotide sequence: TGTGCCAGCAGCCAAGAGACCGGTTTAAGCTCCTACAATGAGCAGTTCTTC.

The chain has TRBV27 and TRBJ1-2; tentative D call: TRBD1 (5 bases). Germline V CDR1 and CDR2: MNHEY, SMNVEV (reference sequence). This CDR3 comprises 15 residues. V lost 2 bases, J lost 5 bases, and 15 bases lay in between. The CDR3 here is CASSLIGDWLYGYTF. In nucleotides, the CDR3 is TGTGCCAGCAGTTTAATAGGGGACTGGCTATATGGCTACACCTTC.

Remarks on this clonotype: Relative to the germline gene, one junction end is altered; a read error may explain this. The rearrangement links TRBV29-1 to TRBJ2-2, with TRBD2 as a possible D gene (5 bases). Per germline, CDR1 SQVTM and CDR2 ANQGSEA. The CDR3 covers 13 residues. The CDR3 loop reads CSVKIRQTGERFF. The CDR3 DNA follows: TGCAGCGTAAAGATCCGCCAGACCGGGGAGCGGTTTTTT.

The chain combines TRBV20-1 with TRBJ2-6, with no clear D. This CDR3 has 14 amino acids. Between the trimmed V and J ends, which lost 1 base and 4 bases, there was a span of 8 bases. CDR1 is DFQATT and CDR2 is SNEGSKA in the germline V gene (reference sequence). CDR3 amino acids: CSARVPSGANVLTF. In DNA form, the CDR3 reads TGCAGTGCTAGAGTGCCATCCGGGGCCAACGTCCTGACTTTC.

The rearrangement joins TRBV20-1 to TRBJ2-5, with a weak D call TRBD2 (6 bases). CDR3 length: 10 residues. Trimming shortened V by 6 bases and J by 12 bases, and 14 bases separated the two germline ends. Germline loops: CDR1 DFQATT, CDR2 SNEGSKA (reference sequence). The CDR3, as DNA: TGCAGTGCGAGGACTATTTTGGAGTACTTC. Protein sequence: CSARTILEYF.

This clonotype occurred once. This may be a read error: a much more frequent sequence differs by one nucleotide. The chain uses TRBV11-2 and TRBJ2-7; D not certain. Germline CDR1 and CDR2: SGHAT and FQNNGV. The CDR3 spans 12 residues. CDR3 nucleotide sequence: TGTGCCAGCAGCTTAGATCAGTACGAGCAGGACTTC. The encoded protein is CASSLDQYEQDF.

The rearrangement joins TRBV7-6 to TRBJ2-1; D assignment may be TRBD1 or TRBD2 (5 bases each). This CDR3 is 14 amino acids long. The V end was cut by 0 bases, the J end by 9 bases, with 12 bases between. CDR1 is SGHVS, CDR2 FNYEAQ, per germline. CDR3 nucleotides: TGTGCCAGCAGCTTAGCGGGGACGTTCGGTGAGCAGTTCTTC. It translates to CASSLAGTFGEQFF.

CDR3 region: CASSLYDSVTQYF. CDR3 nucleotide sequence: TGTGCCAGCAGCTTATACGACTCAGTTACGCAGTATTTT. J is TRBJ2-3 and V is TRBV7-2, with D unclear. Trimming removed 2 bases at V and 8 bases at J, with 11 bases between. CDR3 length equals 13 residues. Germline lookup yields CDR1 SGHTA and CDR2 FQGNSA.

This clonotype has a handful of counts. The rearrangement joins TRBV11-3 to TRBJ1-1; no clear D gene. V lost 6 bases and J lost 0, with 11 bases in between. The CDR3 is 14 residues long. Looked up from germline, CDR1 is SGHNT and CDR2 is YENEEA. CDR3 sequence (DNA): TGTGCCAGCAGTTTTGGCCCCATGAACACTGAAGCTTTCTTT. It specifies CASSFGPMNTEAFF.

The chain has TRBV9 and TRBJ2-7; a weak D match, TRBD2 (5 bases). The V gene lost 4 bases and the J gene lost 0 bases, with 11 bases spanning the gap. The germline gives CDR1 SGDLS, CDR2 YYNGEE. This CDR3 spans 14 amino acids. The CDR3 sequence: CASSTTRSSYEQYF. The CDR3 DNA follows: TGTGCCAGCAGCACTACTAGGAGCTCCTACGAGCAGTACTTC. Drawing the rest from reference TRBV9 and TRBJ2-7, the complete variable domain is DSGVTQTPKHLITATGQRVTLRCSPRSGDLSVYWYQQSLDQGLQFLIQYYNGEERAKGNILERFSAQQFPDLHSELNLSSLELGDSALYFCASSTTRSSYEQYFGPGTRLTVT.

The chain joins TRBV4-1 to TRBJ2-5; D is perhaps TRBD1 (6 bases). CDR1 MGHRA and CDR2 YSYEKL come from the germline V gene. Trimming stripped 1 base from V and 3 bases from J, with 9 bases between. The CDR3 contains 14 residues. DNA of the CDR3: TGCGCCAGCAGCCAAGCGACAGGTGAAGAGACCCAGTACTTC. Its translation is CASSQATGEETQYF.

Here the CDR3 reads CASSLDRTGVAETQYF. CDR3 in DNA: TGCGCCAGCAGCTTGGATCGGACAGGGGTTGCAGAGACCCAGTACTTC. The chain links TRBV5-1 to TRBJ2-5; 9 nucleotides match TRBD1. The CDR3 runs to 16 residues. The trim removed 0 bases at V and 4 bases at J, leaving 7 bases unmatched. CDR1 SGHRS and CDR2 YFSETQ come from the germline V gene.

This chain joins TRBV7-2 and TRBJ1-2; D ambiguous. Looked up from germline, CDR1 is SGHTA and CDR2 is FQGNSA. This CDR3 comprises 14 residues. V shed 2 bases and J shed 7 bases, with 14 bases lying between them. CDR3 sequence reads: CASSLLGRRSGYTF. Here the CDR3 DNA reads TGTGCCAGCAGCTTATTGGGCAGGAGAAGTGGCTACACCTTC.

The sample holds a few counts of this clonotype. V is TRBV10-3 and J is TRBJ2-1; no firm D call. The V end was cut by 8 bases, the J end by 7 bases, with 9 bases between. Germline CDR1 ENHRY, CDR2 SYGVKD. The CDR3 runs to 11 residues. CDR3: CAIGQPNEQFF. CDR3 nucleotide sequence: TGTGCCATCGGGCAACCTAATGAGCAGTTCTTC.

This clonotype was detected only once. A clone one base away is much larger, so this may be a read error. The J gene is TRBJ2-7, the V gene TRBV10-3; D is unclear. V lost 2 bases and J 3 bases, leaving 5 bases between the germline ends. CDR3 length: 12 amino acids. Germline CDR1 and CDR2: ENHRY and SYGVKD. The CDR3 nucleotides read TGTGCCATCAGTGAGGGGGACTACGAGCAGTACGTC. This sequence encodes CAISEGDYEQYV.

The CDR3 loop reads CASTEGIQYGYTF. For the CDR3, the DNA is TGTGCCAGCACGGAGGGGATACAATATGGCTACACCTTC. V and J are TRBV6-2 or TRBV6-3 and TRBJ1-2; a weak D match, TRBD1 (5 bases). The CDR3 extends over 13 amino acids. Germline V gene sequence: CDR1 MNHEY, CDR2 SVGEGT. Trimming took off 7 bases at V and 5 bases at J, with 14 bases between the two ends.

The chain uses TRBV7-3 and TRBJ2-1, with 9 bases that match TRBD1. Losses at the gene ends were 8 bases for V and 7 bases for J; bases not matched to a gene: 12. The CDR3 runs to 15 residues. Germline-derived CDR1 and CDR2 are SGHTA and FQGTGA. CDR3 DNA sequence: TGTGCCAGCTCCCCCTCCGGGACAGGGTTAAATGAGCAGTTCTTC. Protein product: CASSPSGTGLNEQFF.

This clonotype was counted a few times. The chain uses TRBV7-6 and TRBJ2-1; tentatively, D is TRBD1 or TRBD2 (6 bases each). This CDR3 is built from 16 residues. Trimming took off 2 bases at V and 4 bases at J, with 15 bases between the two ends. Per the germline V gene, CDR1 is SGHVS and CDR2 is FNYEAQ. CDR3 bases: TGTGCCAGCAGCTTACTAGGGGGGCGAAAGTACAATGAGCAGTTCTTC. As protein: CASSLLGGRKYNEQFF. The variable domain in full, with the rest retrieved from reference TRBV7-6 and TRBJ2-1, is GAGVSQSPRYKVTKRGQDVALRCDPISGHVSLYWYRQALGQGPEFLTYFNYEAQQDKSGLPNDRFSAERPEGSISTLTIQRTEQRDSAMYRCASSLLGGRKYNEQFFGPGTRLTVL.

This chain connects TRBV7-2 to TRBJ1-2; possible D gene TRBD1, 5 bases. Trimming pared 5 bases from V and 2 bases from J, leaving 18 bases between. Germline CDR1 reads SGHTA; CDR2 reads FQGNSA. The CDR3 sequence is 16 residues long. In DNA, the CDR3 is TGTGCCAGCAGCCCCAGCCAGGGTACGGCGAACTATGGCTACACCTTC. It yields the protein CASSPSQGTANYGYTF.

The chain couples TRBV5-6 to TRBJ1-2; no clear D. Trimming cost V 4 bases and J 7 bases, with 14 bases left between them. CDR3 length: 13 residues. Per germline, CDR1 SGHDT and CDR2 YYEEEE. The CDR3 nucleotides read TGTGCCAGCAGCCCTGGCCTGCGCGCTGGCTACACCTTC. It codes for CASSPGLRAGYTF.

In its sample, this clonotype was seen a few times. This chain connects TRBV20-1 to TRBJ2-7; possible D gene TRBD1, 6 bases. V was pared by 4 bases and J by 3 bases, with 13 bases between. The CDR3 has 13 amino acids. The germline gives CDR1 DFQATT, CDR2 SNEGSKA (reference sequence). CDR3 coding DNA: TGCAGTGCTACCCCGGCAGGGGTCTACGAGCAGTACTTC. It encodes CSATPAGVYEQYF.

This clonotype turned up a few times. The V gene is TRBV11-2, the J gene TRBJ2-7, with 8 bases that match TRBD1. V lost 5 bases and J lost 4; bases outside the gene matches: 13. The CDR3 has 16 residues. Germline assignment: CDR1 SGHAT and CDR2 FQNNGV. CDR3 sequence: CASSEHTSGTGYEQYF. Here the CDR3 DNA reads TGTGCCAGCAGCGAGCACACCTCCGGGACAGGATACGAGCAGTACTTC.

The table lists this clonotype with many counts. This chain joins TRBV20-1 and TRBJ2-1; D remains ambiguous. The germline V gene encodes CDR1 DFQATT and CDR2 SNEGSKA (reference sequence). The CDR3 sequence is 15 residues long. V lost 3 bases and J 4 bases, leaving 16 bases between the germline ends. CDR3 coding DNA: TGCAGTGCTAGCGGCCCCTCGACAATATACAATGAGCAGTTCTTC. Protein sequence: CSASGPSTIYNEQFF.

V gene TRBV29-1 combines with J gene TRBJ2-1; D uncertain. The J call may be incorrect, as the DNA end agrees better with TRBJ2-7. The CDR3 extends over 12 amino acids. Germline V gene sequence: CDR1 SQVTM, CDR2 ANQGSEA. CDR3 loop: CSAISSYNEQYF. CDR3 in DNA: TGCAGCGCCATCAGCTCCTACAATGAGCAGTACTTC.

The table lists this clonotype with a count of one. CDR3 loop: CASTLRVDQPQHF. The CDR3 DNA follows: TGTGCCAGCACCCTCAGGGTGGATCAGCCCCAGCATTTT. This sequence joins TRBV6-6 and TRBJ1-5, with a tentative D call TRBD1 (5 bases). Germline V gene lookup returns CDR1 MNHNY and CDR2 SVGAGI (reference sequence). V lost 7 bases, J lost 5 bases, and 12 bases lay in between. The CDR3 covers 13 residues.

This clonotype was recorded a few times. The genes are TRBV12-3 or TRBV12-4 and TRBJ2-3; D gene ambiguous. With 6 bases removed from V and 4 bases from J, the gap between germline ends came to 8 bases. The CDR3 runs to 12 residues. In DNA, the CDR3 is TGTGCCAGCAGCCCGTTTGCAGATACGCAGTATTTT. This encodes CASSPFADTQYF.

The chain carries TRBV12-3 or TRBV12-4 and TRBJ2-3; D is uncertain. The length of the CDR3 is 12 residues. V lost 11 bases and J lost 5, with 14 bases in between. CDR3 nucleotides: TGTGCCCAATCGCCCGGCGGAGATACGCAGTATTTT. Translating gives CAQSPGGDTQYF.

This clonotype appeared a few times. The chain has TRBV4-3 and TRBJ2-1, with 8 nucleotides matching TRBD2. Germline CDR1 is LGHNA and CDR2 is YSLEER. The junction had 14 bases not matched to a gene; V was cut back by 6 bases and J by 4 bases. The CDR3 has 17 amino acids. Here the CDR3 reads CASSPRSSSGLYNEQFF. DNA for the CDR3: TGCGCCAGCAGTCCAAGATCTTCTAGCGGGTTATACAATGAGCAGTTCTTC.

This clonotype was observed a few times. The rearrangement joins TRBV10-2 to TRBJ2-3; 12 nucleotides line up with TRBD2. Germline CDR1 and CDR2: WSHSY and SAAADI. There are 16 residues in the CDR3. The J segment lost 6 bases and the V segment lost 7 bases, leaving 11 bases of the junction unmatched. The CDR3 nucleotides are TGCGCCAGCAAAACTGCTAGCGGGGGGGTAATGGATACGCAGTATTTT. It specifies CASKTASGGVMDTQYF.